This TCR beta chain was recovered during a study of cytomegalovirus exposure and HLA in healthy donors. Whole-study results and caveats: In a later analysis, several top co-occurrence clusters appeared linked to parvovirus B19, influenza, CMV and Epstein-Barr virus. Reportedly, TCR beta sequences accurately predicted HLA-A and HLA-B alleles in most subjects.

This PCR relied on a set of 60 Vbeta primers and 13 Jbeta primers. TCRdb's copy holds only in-frame clones and misses some; the assay was immunoSEQ multiplex PCR. Here the sample spans 200,000 or so clones, about three quarters being singletons. Trimming stripped 5 bases from V and 1 base from J, with 11 bases between. Germline CDR1 reads SGHTA; CDR2 reads FQGNSA. This CDR3 is 14 amino acids long. About this clone: Its specificity is not known.

Sequencing was performed on PBMCs. The TCR was taken from a man aged 35-49 years in good health and CMV-seronegative. J is TRBJ2-5 and V is TRBV7-2; D remains unclear. The CDR3 protein is CASSVNSPQETQYF. The CDR3 DNA follows: TGTGCCAGCAGCGTTAATAGCCCCCAAGAGACCCAGTACTTC.